This T cell receptor beta chain was identified during a study of blood T cell repertoires in acute mononucleosis (dated by TCRdb to the early 2020s). Turning to the overall study: Convalescent samples, representing the memory response, were collected 5 to 8 months after the acute presentation. A mean blood EBV load of approximately 3.8 log10 genome copies per million B cells was observed during acute infection, and a mean blood EBV load of around 2.6 was observed at convalescence.

This clone was seen many times. A far larger clone differs by one base, so this is likely a read error. In the same sample, other DNA sequences code for this CDR3. For TCR profiling, total RNA from no fewer than 9,000 sorted tetramer+ CD8 T cells was reverse transcribed into cDNA. PCR amplification of CDR3 regions used primers annealing to V and J regions and added unique molecular identifiers so that templates could be tracked. The immunoSEQ platform, including its sequencing and error-correction standards, was used to profile TCRalpha and TCRbeta chains. In the authors' own workflow: Clonal copy numbers were corrected for sequencing and PCR errors, and IMGT conventions were followed to define CDR3s. Analysis was restricted to productive rearrangements and performed with immunoSEQ Analyzer versions 2.0 and 3.0, while gene-pairing frequencies underwent further processing in Microsoft Excel. V-J pairings were visualized as Circos plots, and CDR3 motifs were found with MEME plus a custom motifSearch program. The probability of generation of TCR sequences was calculated using the OLGA algorithm. A clonotype seen at both visits was called persistent, a clonotype seen only at the acute visit was called nonpersistent, and a clonotype seen only at convalescence was called de novo. A public TCR was defined as an amino acid clonotype used by more than one donor. TCRdb re-hosts the immuneACCESS table, in-frame sequences only. Its copies lack some clones; in the studies checked, an unresolved V gene accounts for under half of them, and the cause for the rest is not known. V and J calls and clone size are those listed in that table; D and trimming were worked out from the DNA. The sample includes approximately 1,500 clones, with 25% observed a single time. The ten largest clones represent roughly 23% of the sample.

The germline V gene yields SGHTA for CDR1 and FQGNSA for CDR2. From the cysteine through the phenylalanine, the CDR3 covers 13 amino acids. The only DNA kept is the CDR3, 39 bases in frame from the first base. V gives up 5 bases and J gives up 7 bases, and the segment between their germline ends measures 12 bases. The label giving this sample's time point can be read as: convalescence about 6 months (5-8 months) after acute presentation (visit 7). Over primary infection, the study followed CD8 T cell responses to two immunodominant EBV epitopes: BRLF1 109 (YVL-BR) and BMLF1 280 (GLC-BM). Primary EBV infection was indicated by a positive serum heterophile antibody test and EBV viral capsid antigen-specific IgM. Magnetic positive selection (MACS) was first used to enrich total CD8 T cells from PBMCs. Live CD3+ CD8+ tetramer+ cells were sorted on a FACSAria III to over 85% purity. A PE-conjugated tetramer loaded with the BMLF1 280-288 peptide was used for cell sorting. After tetramer sorting, TCR repertoires of EBV epitope-specific CD8 T cells were deep-sequenced directly ex vivo at acute infection and at convalescence. A few people aged roughly 18 to 29 with clinical acute infectious mononucleosis and laboratory evidence of primary EBV infection were used as donors. Heparinized peripheral blood was drawn at clinical presentation with mononucleosis symptoms and was drawn again about 6 months later. Ficoll-Paque density gradient centrifugation was used to isolate PBMCs.

The investigation overall reported the following: Because only a fraction of each donor's blood was analyzed, sampling error might partly account for the low clonotype overlap between the acute and convalescent samples. Both chains appeared to be involved in GLC-BM selection, with public TCRbeta motifs on BV14-BJ2 and BV20-BJ1 together with a TCRalpha motif on AV5-AJ31. With only a few donors in the cohort, group averages were based on very few individuals. Although only about 9% of unique acute clonotypes carried over into convalescence, these persisting clonotypes made up most of the response, and the remainder were seemingly replaced by new, diverse de novo clonotypes.

The clonotype was recovered from a woman younger than 30 with infectious mononucleosis caused by EBV. The sample here was EBV GLC epitope tetramer+ CD8+ T cells sorted from PBMCs, taken during convalescence from infectious mononucleosis. The cell subset or site label of this sample denotes: CD8 T cells binding tetramer with EBV BMLF1 280-288 peptide (GLC-BM). This chain is built from TRBV7-2 and TRBJ2-1, with the identity of the D gene unclear. The base sequence is TGTGCCAGCAGCCAAGTGTGGGGAAATGAGCAGTTCTTC. This translates into CASSQVWGNEQFF. Beyond the CDR3, the reference TRBV7-2 and TRBJ2-1 genes provide the residues; the full variable domain reads: GAGVSQSPSNKVTEKGKDVELRCDPISGHTALYWYRQSLGQGLEFLIYFQGNSAPDKSGLPSDRFSAERTGGSVSTLTIQRTQQEDSAVYLCASSQVWGNEQFFGPGTRLTVL.